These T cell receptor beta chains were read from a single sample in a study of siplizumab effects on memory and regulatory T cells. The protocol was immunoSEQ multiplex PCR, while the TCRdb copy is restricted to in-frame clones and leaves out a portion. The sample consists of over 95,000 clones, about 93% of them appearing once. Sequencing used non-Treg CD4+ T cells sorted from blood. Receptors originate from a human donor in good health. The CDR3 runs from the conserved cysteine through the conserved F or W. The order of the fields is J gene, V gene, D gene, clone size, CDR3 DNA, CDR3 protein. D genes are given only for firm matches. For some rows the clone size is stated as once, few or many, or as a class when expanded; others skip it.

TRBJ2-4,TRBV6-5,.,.,TGTGCCAGCAGTGCCAGTAAAGCCAAAAACATTCAGTACTTC,CASSASKAKNIQYF
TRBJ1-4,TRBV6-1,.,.,TGTGCCAGCACTTCAAATAATGAAAAACTGTTTTTT,CASTSNNEKLFF
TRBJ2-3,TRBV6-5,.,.,TGTGCCAGCAGACCTCAGGGAGCAGATACGCAGTATTTT,CASRPQGADTQYF
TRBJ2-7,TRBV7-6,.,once,TGTGCCAGCAGCCCCGTTTTTGCCTACGAGCAGTACTTC,CASSPVFAYEQYF
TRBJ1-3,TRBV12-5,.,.,TGTGCTAGTGGTTTGGTTACGGGAACAGCCTACTCTGGAAACACCATATATTTT,CASGLVTGTAYSGNTIYF
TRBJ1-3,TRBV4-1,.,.,TGCGCCAGCAGCCAAGATCCCGCATGGACTGGAAACACCATATATTTT,CASSQDPAWTGNTIYF
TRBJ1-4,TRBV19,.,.,TGTGCCAGTAGTGTTCTACAGGGAACTAATGAAAAACTGTTTTTT,CASSVLQGTNEKLFF
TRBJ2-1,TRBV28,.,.,TGTGCCAGCAGTTTTCGGCCGGGGACAACAAACAATGAGCAGTTCTTC,CASSFRPGTTNNEQFF
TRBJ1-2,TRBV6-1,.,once,TGTGCCAGCACCCGAACCCTAAACTATGGCTACACCTTC,CASTRTLNYGYTF
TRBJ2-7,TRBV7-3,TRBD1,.,TGTGCCAGCAGCTTAGGACAGGGGGCGCTCTACGAGCAGTACTTC,CASSLGQGALYEQYF
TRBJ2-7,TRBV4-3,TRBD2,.,TGCGCCAGCAGCCAAGACGTCACGGGGGGAGGGCGCGAGCAGTACTTC,CASSQDVTGGGREQYF
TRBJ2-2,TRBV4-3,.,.,TGCGCCAGCAGCCAAGAAGAACCCGGGGGCAACACCGGGGAGCTGTTTTTT,CASSQEEPGGNTGELFF
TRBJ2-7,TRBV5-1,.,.,TGCGCCAGCAGCTTGGGGGGGACCTACGAGCAGTACTTC,CASSLGGTYEQYF
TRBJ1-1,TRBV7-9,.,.,TGTGCCAGCAGCTTCTCTATCGGGGGCACTGAAGCTTTCTTT,CASSFSIGGTEAFF
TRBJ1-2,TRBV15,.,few,TGTGCCACCAGCAGAGAGCAGGGACCGGGTTATGGCTACACCTTC,CATSREQGPGYGYTF
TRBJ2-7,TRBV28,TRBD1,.,TGTGCCAGCAGTTTAGCGGACAGGGTGAACTACGAGCAGTACTTC,CASSLADRVNYEQYF
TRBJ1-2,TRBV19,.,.,TGTGCCAGTAGTACCACGACCACCCACTATGGCTACACCTTC,CASSTTTTHYGYTF
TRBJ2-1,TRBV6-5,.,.,TGTGCCAGCAGCCAACAGGAGGGGCAGTTCTTC,CASSQQEGQFF
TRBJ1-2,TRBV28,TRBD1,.,TGTGCCAGCAGCCGTCGGGACAGGGTAGGAATCTACACCTTC,CASSRRDRVGIYTF
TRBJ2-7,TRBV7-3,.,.,TGTGCCAGCAGCTTAACACCGGTCGGCTACGAGCAGTACTTC,CASSLTPVGYEQYF
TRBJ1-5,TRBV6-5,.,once,TGTGCCAGCAGTTACAACAGGAATCAGCCCCAGCATTTT,CASSYNRNQPQHF
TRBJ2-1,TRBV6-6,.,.,TGTGCCAGCAGTTACGGGTATGAGCAGTTCTTC,CASSYGYEQFF
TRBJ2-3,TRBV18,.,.,TGTGCCAGCTCACCACCTCCCCTGTCTACGCAGTATTTT,CASSPPPLSTQYF
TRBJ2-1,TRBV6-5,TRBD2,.,TGTGCCAGCAACCCTAGCGGGGGGGGGTACAATGAGCAGTTCTTC,CASNPSGGGYNEQFF
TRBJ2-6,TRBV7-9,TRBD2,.,TGTGCCAGCACCCCGACGGGGGGAGGGGCCAACGTCCTGACTTTC,CASTPTGGGANVLTF
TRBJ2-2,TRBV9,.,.,TGTGCCAGCAGCGTACAGGTCTACGGCGGGGAGCTGTTTTTT,CASSVQVYGGELFF
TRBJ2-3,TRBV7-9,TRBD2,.,TGTGCCAGCAGCTTAGCCGGGACTAGCGGGGGGGCTCGTACGCAGTATTTT,CASSLAGTSGGARTQYF
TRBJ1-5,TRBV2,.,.,TGTGCCAGCAGTCCCACGGGAAATAGCAATCAGCCCCAGCATTTT,CASSPTGNSNQPQHF
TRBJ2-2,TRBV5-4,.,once,TGTGCCATAGGGCGGGATAGATCGGAGCTGTTTTTT,CAIGRDRSELFF
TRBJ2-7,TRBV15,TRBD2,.,TGTGCCACCAGCAGTGTAGGTAGCGGGGGGGCCCCTACCAACTACGAGCAGTACTTC,CATSSVGSGGAPTNYEQYF
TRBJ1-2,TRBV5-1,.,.,TGCGCCAGCAGCTTGGCGGCTAACTATGGCTACACCTTC,CASSLAANYGYTF
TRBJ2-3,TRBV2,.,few,TGTGCCAGCAGGGTGCTGGATACGCAGTATTTT,CASRVLDTQYF
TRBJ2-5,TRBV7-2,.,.,TGTGCCAGCAGCTTAGGCCAACGCCAAGAGACCCAGTACTTC,CASSLGQRQETQYF
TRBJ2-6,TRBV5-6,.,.,TGTGCCAGCAGCCTCTCTGGGGCCAACGTCCTGACTTTC,CASSLSGANVLTF
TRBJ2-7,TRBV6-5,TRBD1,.,TGTGCCAGCGGCCAGGGGGTGTCCGAGCAGTACTTC,CASGQGVSEQYF
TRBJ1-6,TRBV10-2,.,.,TGCGCCAGCAGTTCCTGGTTCCGTGGATGGGGCTCCTATAATTCACCCCTCCACTTT,CASSSWFRGWGSYNSPLHF
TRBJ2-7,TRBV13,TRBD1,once,TGTGCCAGCAGCTCTCACCCAACAGGGGACCCCTACGAGCAGTACTTC,CASSSHPTGDPYEQYF
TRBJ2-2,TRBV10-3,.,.,TGTGCCATCAGTGAGTCGGGGGGTCACACCGGGGAGCTGTTTTTT,CAISESGGHTGELFF
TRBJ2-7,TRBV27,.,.,TGTGCCAGCGCTCGACAGGCCACGCCGGCCGAGCAGTACTTC,CASARQATPAEQYF
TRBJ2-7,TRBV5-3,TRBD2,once,TGTGCCAGAAGCTTGAAACTAGCGGGGGAAAGCTCCTACGAGCAGTACTTC,CARSLKLAGESSYEQYF
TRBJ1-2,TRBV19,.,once,TGTGCCAGTAGTATCTGGCAGGAAGATGGCTACACCTTC,CASSIWQEDGYTF
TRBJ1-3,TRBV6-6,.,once,TGTGCCAGCAGTTTGCAGGGTGTCTCTGGAAACACCATATATTTT,CASSLQGVSGNTIYF
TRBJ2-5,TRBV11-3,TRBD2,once,TGTGCCAGCAGCTTAGGGCCGGGACTATCGGAAGAGACCCAGTACTTC,CASSLGPGLSEETQYF
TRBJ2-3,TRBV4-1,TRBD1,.,TGCGCCAGCAGACAGGGGGCCTCTAGCACAGATACGCAGTATTTT,CASRQGASSTDTQYF
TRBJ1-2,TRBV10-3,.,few,TGTGCCATCAGTGAGTTAGGGCAGGGGAATGGCTACACCTTC,CAISELGQGNGYTF
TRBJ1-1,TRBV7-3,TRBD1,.,TGTGCCAGCAGCATCTCGGACAGGACGAACACTGAAGCTTTCTTT,CASSISDRTNTEAFF
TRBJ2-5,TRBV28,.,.,TGTGCCAGCAGTTTATCGGTCCAAGAGACCCAGTACTTC,CASSLSVQETQYF
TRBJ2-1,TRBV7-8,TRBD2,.,TGTGCCAGCAACCCCGAACCGGGACTAAGGAACAATGAGCAGTTCTTC,CASNPEPGLRNNEQFF
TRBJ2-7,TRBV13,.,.,TGTGCCAGCAGCTCCGCCTACGAGCAGTACTTC,CASSSAYEQYF
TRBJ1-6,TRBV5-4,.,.,TGTGCCAGCAACCGCCCACGGGGAAATAATTCACCCCTCCACTTT,CASNRPRGNNSPLHF
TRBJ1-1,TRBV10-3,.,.,TGTGCCATCAGTGATAGTTTCGGGGACAAGAACACTGAAGCTTTCTTT,CAISDSFGDKNTEAFF
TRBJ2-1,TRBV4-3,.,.,TGCGCCAGCAGCACGGAAACTTACAATGAGCAGTTCTTC,CASSTETYNEQFF
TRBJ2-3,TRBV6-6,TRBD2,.,TGTGCCGGGGCTAGCGGGGGGTCTTGGGATACGCAGTATTTT,CAGASGGSWDTQYF
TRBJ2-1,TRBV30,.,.,TGTGCCTGGAGTGAATTTCGAGGAAAGAGTGAGCAGTTCTTC,CAWSEFRGKSEQFF
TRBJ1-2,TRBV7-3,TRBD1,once,TGTGCCAGCAGCTGGACAGGGATGGGCGGCTACACCTTC,CASSWTGMGGYTF
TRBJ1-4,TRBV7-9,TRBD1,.,TGTGCCAGCAGCTTTCAGGGGGCTCGAGGTGAAAAACTGTTTTTT,CASSFQGARGEKLFF
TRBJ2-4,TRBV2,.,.,TGTGCCAGCAACTCTAATGTCAAAAACATTCAGTACTTC,CASNSNVKNIQYF
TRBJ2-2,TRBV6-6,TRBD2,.,TGTGCCAGCACGAGCGGGGGGGCAGTCGGGGAGCTGTTTTTT,CASTSGGAVGELFF
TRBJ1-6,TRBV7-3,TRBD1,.,TGTGCCAGCAGCTTAGTGGGACAGGGGCAATCACCCCTCCACTTT,CASSLVGQGQSPLHF